This T cell receptor (beta chain) was sequenced for a study of cytomegalovirus exposure and HLA in healthy donors. Germline CDR1 reads SGHTA; CDR2 reads FQGNSA. The V and J ends lost 3 bases and 2 bases respectively, with 11 bases between them. The CDR3 is 14 amino acids. Both 60 Vbeta primers and 13 Jbeta primers went into the PCR. Assay: immunoSEQ multiplex PCR; the TCRdb copy retains only in-frame clones and omits some. The sample lists roughly 100,000 clones, 13% to 15% occurring once. The origin of this receptor is a female donor in good health and CMV-seronegative. Sequences were obtained from PBMCs. The chain couples TRBV7-2 to TRBJ2-7; maybe TRBD1 (6 bases). In DNA, the CDR3 is TGTGCCAGCAGCTTTCCGGGACAAGCCTACGAGCAGTACTTC. This codes for CASSFPGQAYEQYF.